This TCR beta chain is drawn from a study of human T cells and chemical hapten exposure. Time point here: patch test 2, 6 weeks after DPC sensitization. Treatment described: therapeutic diphenylcyclopropenone sensitization with weekly scalp DPC. TCRdb reprocessed the RACE reads with MiXCR, giving one entry per CDR3 protein. This table has some 82,000 distinct CDR3 sequences, about 6.6% appearing once. CDR3 length: 19 residues. CDR1 is SGHAT, CDR2 FQNNGV, per germline. The V end lost 0 bases, the J end lost 0 bases, and 20 bases lay between the germline ends. The chain recombines TRBV11-2 with TRBJ2-5, with D tentatively TRBD1 or TRBD2 (5 bases each). The source material was whole blood, sampled in connection with sensitization to the hapten diphenylcyclopropenone (DPC). The source of this sequence is a woman in her 30s with alopecia areata. Some clones in this sample may be carry-over from other donors' samples. The CDR3 DNA reads TGTGCCAGCAGCTTAGATCGAGGTGGTTCGGGACCCAACCAAGAGACCCAGTACTTC. Its protein is CASSLDRGGSGPNQETQYF.